This entry lists 14 T cell receptor beta chains sequenced from one sample in a study of breast tumors, draining lymph nodes, adjacent tissues. Using its own MiXCR run on the multiplex PCR reads, TCRdb lists one record per CDR3 protein. This repertoire shows tens of thousands of distinct CDR3 sequences, less than 55% found once; its top ten account for over 9.5%. The sequencing input was breast tumor tissue. These receptors were obtained from a female donor with breast cancer. Some clones in this sample may be carry-over from other donors' samples.

The gene calls are TRBV24-1 and TRBJ1-2; D is uncertain. V lost 4 bases, J lost 7 bases, and 9 bases lay in between. The CDR3 runs to 12 residues. Looked up from germline, CDR1 is KGHDR and CDR2 is SFDVKD. The CDR3 here is CATSDLVFGYTF. DNA for the CDR3: TGTGCCACCAGTGACCTGGTGTTTGGCTACACCTTC.

Comment on this clonotype: The DNA is omitted, as the CDR3 cannot be located on it reliably, and the CDR3 follows TCRdb's listing. The chain uses TRBV5-5 and TRBJ1-2; TRBD1, the table's D call, was not compared with the DNA. Germline CDR1 and CDR2: SGHKS and YYEKEE (reference sequence). The CDR3 contains 19 residues when both ends are counted. CDR3 sequence: CASSLTDEQFFGPGTRLTF.

At least ten counts were recorded for this clonotype. This rearrangement joins TRBV5-1 to TRBJ2-1; a possible D gene is TRBD2 (5 bases). Germline assignment: CDR1 SGHRS and CDR2 YFSETQ. CDR3 length equals 14 residues. V was trimmed by 0 bases and J by 10 bases, leaving 14 bases between them. CDR3 bases: TGCGCCAGCAGCTTGGCCGTTTTGGGGAGCGAGCAGTTCTTC. Translated, it gives CASSLAVLGSEQFF.

This clonotype was seen at least ten times. The chain has TRBV20-1 and TRBJ2-7; possible D gene TRBD2, 5 bases. This CDR3 has 13 residues. Between the trimmed V and J ends, which lost 4 bases and 0 bases, there was a span of 10 bases. Looked up from germline, CDR1 is DFQATT and CDR2 is SNEGSKA (reference sequence). CDR3 protein: CSATDDYSYEQYF. In DNA, the CDR3 is TGCAGTGCTACGGACGACTACTCCTACGAGCAGTACTTC.

Many counts were recorded for this clonotype. This chain links TRBV11-3 with TRBJ2-1, with 9 bases fitting TRBD2. CDR1 SGHNT and CDR2 YENEEA come from the germline V gene. J gave up 7 bases and V 5 bases, and 9 bases lay outside the gene matches. CDR3 length: 15 amino acids. CDR3 nucleotides: TGTGCCAGCAGCCCCTCGCGCGGGAGGGGAAATGAGCAGTTCTTC. Its protein product is CASSPSRGRGNEQFF.

This clonotype was detected ten times or more. The rearrangement joins TRBV12-3 or TRBV12-4 to TRBJ2-5, with 7 bases that match TRBD2. The CDR3 runs 14 residues. V shed 3 bases and J 5 bases; nucleotides not matched to a gene: 6. CDR3 nucleotide sequence: TGTGCCAGCAGTTTTAGCTCCGGGGGGGAGACCCAGTACTTC. It encodes CASSFSSGGETQYF.

The chain has TRBV2 and TRBJ2-7, with unresolved D. The germline V gene has CDR1 SNHLY and CDR2 FYNNEI. The CDR3 spans 14 residues. The DNA of the CDR3 is TGTGCTAGAGATGTCGCCGGATTGGGCTACGAGCAGTACTTC. Its translation is CARDVAGLGYEQYF.

Concerning this clonotype: The germline gene is not matched at one end of the junction; a read error may be the cause. The rearrangement joins TRBV10-2 to TRBJ2-5; possibly TRBD2 for D (6 bases). The germline gives CDR1 WSHSY, CDR2 SAAADI. There are 13 residues in the CDR3. The CDR3 bases are TGCGCCAGTAGTGAACTAGTGAGGGAGGCCCAGTACTTC. Amino acids: CASSELVREAQYF.

This chain joins TRBV7-9 and TRBJ2-7, with a weak D call TRBD1 (6 bases). Germline lookup yields CDR1 SEHNR and CDR2 FQNEAQ (reference sequence). The length of the CDR3 is 14 residues. Trimming took off 3 bases at V and 2 bases at J, with 11 bases between the two ends. The CDR3 loop is CASSFLGTTYEQYF. The CDR3 DNA reads TGTGCCAGCAGCTTCCTCGGGACAACCTACGAGCAGTACTTC.

This clonotype was observed many times. The gene calls are TRBV5-6 and TRBJ2-5; 10 bases align to TRBD2. Germline V gene lookup returns CDR1 SGHDT and CDR2 YYEEEE. The CDR3 spans 16 residues. J lost 1 base, V lost 3 bases, and 6 bases had no gene match. The CDR3 sequence: CASSSLAGFVQETQYF. As DNA, the CDR3 is TGTGCCAGCAGCTCACTAGCGGGATTCGTCCAAGAGACCCAGTACTTC.

With regard to this clonotype: An end of the junction differs from the germline gene, which may be a read error. The chain has TRBV2 and TRBJ2-5; unclear D gene. Germline CDR1 SNHLY, CDR2 FYNNEI. This CDR3 contains 12 residues. In DNA form, the CDR3 reads TGTGCCAGCAGTGAATCTTTAGAGGCCCAGTGCTTC. This gives the protein CASSESLEAQCF. Complete variable domain (other parts from reference TRBV2 and TRBJ2-5): EPEVTQTPSHQVTQMGQEVILRCVPISNHLYFYWYRQILGQKVEFLVSFYNNEISEKSEIFDDQFSVERPDGSNFTLKIRSTKLEDSAMYFCASSESLEAQCFGPGTRLLVL.

The genes are TRBV7-3 and TRBJ2-1; D may be TRBD1 (6 bases). This CDR3 region has 13 residues. Germline CDR1 and CDR2: SGHTA and FQGTGA. V was clipped by 5 bases and J by 10 bases, with 15 bases between them. The CDR3 loop is CASSLQDRSEQFF. The CDR3 nucleotides are TGTGCCAGCAGCCTCCAGGACAGAAGCGAGCAGTTCTTC.

Here the CDR3 reads CSASRGANQPQHF. DNA of the CDR3: TGCAGTGCTAGCAGGGGGGCGAATCAGCCCCAGCATTTT. The chain recombines TRBV20-1 with TRBJ1-5; TRBD1 matches 7 bases. Germline V gives CDR1 DFQATT, CDR2 SNEGSKA (reference sequence). This CDR3 region has 13 residues. J gave up 4 bases and V 3 bases, and 3 bases lay outside the gene matches.

V is TRBV27 and J is TRBJ2-7; D might be TRBD1 (6 bases). The V end lost 3 bases, the J end lost 1 base, and 16 bases lay between the germline ends. Germline V CDR1 and CDR2: MNHEY, SMNVEV (reference sequence). The CDR3 totals 16 residues. CDR3 amino acids: CASSLGAGKGSYEQYF. The DNA of the CDR3 is TGTGCCAGCAGTTTGGGGGCAGGGAAGGGATCCTACGAGCAGTACTTC.